This T cell receptor beta chain was captured by sequencing in a study of human T cells and chemical hapten exposure. Regarding time point: patch test 2, 6 weeks after DPC sensitization. This sample's treatment: therapeutic diphenylcyclopropenone sensitization with weekly scalp DPC. Venepuncture was done earlier than the placement of each patch test. The starting material, unfractionated whole blood, was used for total RNA extraction. The table lists this clonotype with many counts. TCRdb re-called the RACE reads through MiXCR, storing one row per CDR3 protein. The sample includes approximately 89,000 distinct CDR3 sequences, about a tenth of them seen just once. The V gene's germline CDR1 is MGHRA and CDR2 YSYEKL. With 4 bases removed from V and 6 bases from J, the gap between germline ends came to 10 bases. This CDR3 comprises 14 residues.

This sequence was found in a young woman with alopecia areata. Some clones in this sample may be carry-over from other donors' samples. The gene calls are TRBV4-1 and TRBJ1-6; possibly TRBD1 for D (6 bases). The material was whole blood, obtained in connection with sensitization to the hapten diphenylcyclopropenone (DPC). The CDR3 region is CASSPQGSNSPLHF. For the CDR3, the DNA is TGCGCCAGCAGCCCTCAGGGGAGTAATTCACCCCTCCACTTT.